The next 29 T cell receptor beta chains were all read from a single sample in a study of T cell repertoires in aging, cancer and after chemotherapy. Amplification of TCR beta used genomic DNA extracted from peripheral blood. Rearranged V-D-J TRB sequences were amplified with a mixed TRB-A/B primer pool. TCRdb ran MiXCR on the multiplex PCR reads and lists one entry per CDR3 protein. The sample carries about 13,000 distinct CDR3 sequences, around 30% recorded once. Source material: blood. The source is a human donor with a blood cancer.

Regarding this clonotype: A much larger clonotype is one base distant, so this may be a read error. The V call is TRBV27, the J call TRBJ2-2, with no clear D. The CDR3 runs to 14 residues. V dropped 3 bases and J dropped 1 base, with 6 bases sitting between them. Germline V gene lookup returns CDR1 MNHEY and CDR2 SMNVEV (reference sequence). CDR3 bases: TGTGCCAGCAGTTTGATAAGGAACACCGGGGAGCTGTTTTTT. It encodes CASSLIRNTGELFF.

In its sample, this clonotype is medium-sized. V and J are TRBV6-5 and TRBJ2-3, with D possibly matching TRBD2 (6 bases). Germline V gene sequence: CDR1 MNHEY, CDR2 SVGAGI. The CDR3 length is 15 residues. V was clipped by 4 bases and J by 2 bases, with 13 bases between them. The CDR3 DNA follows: TGTGCCAGCAGTTCGCAACTAGCCTCCACAGATACGCAGTATTTT. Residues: CASSSQLASTDTQYF.

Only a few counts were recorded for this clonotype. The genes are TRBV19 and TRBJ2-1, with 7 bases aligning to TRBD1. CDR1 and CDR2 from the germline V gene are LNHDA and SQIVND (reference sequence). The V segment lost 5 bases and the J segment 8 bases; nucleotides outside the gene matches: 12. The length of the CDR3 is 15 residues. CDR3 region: CASSFDREYYDEQFF. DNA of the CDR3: TGTGCCAGTAGTTTCGACAGGGAATATTACGATGAGCAGTTCTTC.

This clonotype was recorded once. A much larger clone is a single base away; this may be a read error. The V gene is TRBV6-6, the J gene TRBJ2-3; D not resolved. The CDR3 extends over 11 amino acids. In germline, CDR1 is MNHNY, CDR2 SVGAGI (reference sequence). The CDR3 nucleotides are TGTGTCAGCAGTTCACCGTATACGCAGTATTTT. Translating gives CVSSSPYTQYF.

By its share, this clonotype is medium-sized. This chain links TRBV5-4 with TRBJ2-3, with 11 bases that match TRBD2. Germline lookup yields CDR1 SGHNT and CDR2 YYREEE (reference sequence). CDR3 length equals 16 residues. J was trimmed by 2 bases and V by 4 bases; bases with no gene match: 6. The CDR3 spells CASSHGTSGYTDTQYF. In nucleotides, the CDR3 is TGTGCCAGCAGCCACGGGACTAGCGGTTACACAGATACGCAGTATTTT.

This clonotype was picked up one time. CDR3 nucleotide sequence: TGTGCCTGGAGTGATGGACAGGGGGCCGAAACCGGGGAGCTGTTTTTT. Protein product: CAWSDGQGAETGELFF. The J gene is TRBJ2-2, the V gene TRBV30; 11 bases map to TRBD1. Trimming at V came to 1 base and at J to 5 bases, leaving 6 bases not matched to a gene. Germline V gene sequence: CDR1 GTSNPN, CDR2 SVGIG (reference sequence). This CDR3 region has 16 residues.

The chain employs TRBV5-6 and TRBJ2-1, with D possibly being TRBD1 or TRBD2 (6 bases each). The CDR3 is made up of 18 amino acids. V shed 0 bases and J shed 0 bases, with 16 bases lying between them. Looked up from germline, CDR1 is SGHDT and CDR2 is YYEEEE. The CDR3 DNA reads TGTGCCAGCAGCTTGGCAGGGGCGGGGCGGGACTCCTACAATGAGCAGTTCTTC. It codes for CASSLAGAGRDSYNEQFF.

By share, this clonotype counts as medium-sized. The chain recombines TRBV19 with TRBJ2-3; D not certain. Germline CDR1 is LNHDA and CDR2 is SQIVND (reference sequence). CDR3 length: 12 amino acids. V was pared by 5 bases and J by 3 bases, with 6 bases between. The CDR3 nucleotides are TGTGCCAGTAGTTCGAAAACAGATACGCAGTATTTT. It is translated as CASSSKTDTQYF.

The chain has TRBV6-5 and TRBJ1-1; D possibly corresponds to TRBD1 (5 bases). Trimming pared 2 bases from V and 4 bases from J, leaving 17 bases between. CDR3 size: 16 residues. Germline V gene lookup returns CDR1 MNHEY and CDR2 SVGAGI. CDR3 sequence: CASSYRGASRGTEAFF. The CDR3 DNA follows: TGTGCCAGCAGTTACCGAGGGGCCTCTAGGGGCACTGAAGCTTTCTTT.

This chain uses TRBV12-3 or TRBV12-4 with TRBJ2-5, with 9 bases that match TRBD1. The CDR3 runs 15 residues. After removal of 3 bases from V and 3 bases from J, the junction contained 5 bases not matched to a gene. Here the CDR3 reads CASSFQGTGKETQYF. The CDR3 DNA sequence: TGTGCCAGCAGTTTTCAGGGGACAGGGAAAGAGACCCAGTACTTC.

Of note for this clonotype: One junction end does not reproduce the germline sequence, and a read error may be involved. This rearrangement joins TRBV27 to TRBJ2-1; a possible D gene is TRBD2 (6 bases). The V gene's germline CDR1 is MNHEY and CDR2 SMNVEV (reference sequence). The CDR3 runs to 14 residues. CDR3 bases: TGTACCAGCAGTTTAGGCGGGGACTACAATGAGCAGTTCTTC. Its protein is CTSSLGGDYNEQFF.

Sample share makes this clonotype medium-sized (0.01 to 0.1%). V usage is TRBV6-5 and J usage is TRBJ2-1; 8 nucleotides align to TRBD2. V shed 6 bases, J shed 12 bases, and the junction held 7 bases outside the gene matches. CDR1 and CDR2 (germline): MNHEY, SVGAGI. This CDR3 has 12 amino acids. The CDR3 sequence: CASSPGGGAQFF. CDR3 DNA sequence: TGTGCCAGCAGCCCCGGGGGGGGCGCGCAGTTCTTC.

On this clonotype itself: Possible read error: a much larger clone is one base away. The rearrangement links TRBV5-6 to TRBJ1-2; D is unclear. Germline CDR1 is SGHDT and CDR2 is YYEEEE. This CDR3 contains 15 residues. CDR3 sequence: CANSENAENAYGYTF. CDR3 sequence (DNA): TGTGCCAACAGCGAGAACGCAGAAAACGCCTATGGCTACACCTTC.

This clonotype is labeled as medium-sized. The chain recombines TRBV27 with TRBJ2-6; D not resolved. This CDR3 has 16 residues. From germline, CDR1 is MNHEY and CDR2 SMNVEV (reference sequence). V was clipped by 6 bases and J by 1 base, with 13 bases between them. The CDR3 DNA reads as TGTGCCAGCAGCCCCCCGCGCGGATCTGGGGCCAACGTCCTGACTTTC. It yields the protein CASSPPRGSGANVLTF. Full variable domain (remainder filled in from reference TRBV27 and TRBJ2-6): EAQVTQNPRYLITVTGKKLTVTCSQNMNHEYMSWYRQDPGLGLRQIYYSMNVEVTDKGDVPEGYKVSRKEKRNFPLILESPSPNQTSLYFCASSPPRGSGANVLTFGAGSRLTVL.

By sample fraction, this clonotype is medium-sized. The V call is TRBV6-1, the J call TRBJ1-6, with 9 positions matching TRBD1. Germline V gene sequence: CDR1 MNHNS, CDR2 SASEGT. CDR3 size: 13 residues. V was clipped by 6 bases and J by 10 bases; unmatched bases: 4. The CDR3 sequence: CASRGQGESPLHF. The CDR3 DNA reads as TGTGCCAGCAGGGGACAGGGTGAATCACCCCTCCACTTT.

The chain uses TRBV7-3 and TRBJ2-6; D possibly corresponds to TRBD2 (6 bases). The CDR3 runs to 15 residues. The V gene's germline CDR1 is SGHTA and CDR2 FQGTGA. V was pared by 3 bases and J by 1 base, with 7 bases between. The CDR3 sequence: CASSLGGSGANVLTF. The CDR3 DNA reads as TGTGCCAGCAGCTTGGGAGGATCTGGGGCCAACGTCCTGACTTTC.

Here the CDR3 DNA reads TGTGCCAGCAGTGAAGCCTGGACAGTCAACTATGGCTACACCTTC. It specifies CASSEAWTVNYGYTF. The gene calls are TRBV6-1 and TRBJ1-2; D may be TRBD1 (6 bases). V dropped 0 bases and J dropped 2 bases, with 10 bases sitting between them. CDR1 MNHNS and CDR2 SASEGT come from the germline V gene. The CDR3 loop spans 15 amino acids.

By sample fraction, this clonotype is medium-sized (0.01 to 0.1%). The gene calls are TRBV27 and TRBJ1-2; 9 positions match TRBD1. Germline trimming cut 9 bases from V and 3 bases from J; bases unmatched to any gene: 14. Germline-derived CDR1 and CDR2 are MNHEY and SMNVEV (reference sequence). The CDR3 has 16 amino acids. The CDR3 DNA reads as TGTGCCAGTAGTAAGGGACAGGGTTATGGACACTATGGCTACACCTTC. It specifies CASSKGQGYGHYGYTF.

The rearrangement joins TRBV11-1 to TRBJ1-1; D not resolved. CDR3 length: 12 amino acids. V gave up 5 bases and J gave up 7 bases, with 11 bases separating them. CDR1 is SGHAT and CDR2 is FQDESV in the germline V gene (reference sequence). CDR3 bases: TGTGCCAGCAGCCAGAATACGATTGAAGCTTTCTTT. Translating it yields CASSQNTIEAFF.

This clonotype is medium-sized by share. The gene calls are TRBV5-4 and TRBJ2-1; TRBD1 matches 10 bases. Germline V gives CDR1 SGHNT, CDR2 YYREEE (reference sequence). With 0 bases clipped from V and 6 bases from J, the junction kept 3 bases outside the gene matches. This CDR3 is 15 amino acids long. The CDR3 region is CASSLGQGAFNEQFF. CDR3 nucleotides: TGTGCCAGCAGCTTGGGACAGGGGGCTTTCAATGAGCAGTTCTTC.

The DNA for the CDR3 is TGCGCCAGCAGAAACAGGGGGGCTAACTATGGCTACACCTTC. This translates into CASRNRGANYGYTF. The chain uses TRBV10-1 and TRBJ1-2; TRBD1 aligns across 8 bases. CDR1 is WNHNN and CDR2 is SYGVQD in the germline V gene (reference sequence). The CDR3 consists of 14 residues. J was trimmed by 0 bases and V by 6 bases; bases with no gene match: 3.

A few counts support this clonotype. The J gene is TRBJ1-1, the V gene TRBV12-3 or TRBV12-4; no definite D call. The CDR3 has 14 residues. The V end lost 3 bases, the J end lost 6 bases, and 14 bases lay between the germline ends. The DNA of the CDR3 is TGTGCCAGCAGTTTTAATACGGTTGCGCCTGAAGCTTTCTTT. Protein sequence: CASSFNTVAPEAFF.

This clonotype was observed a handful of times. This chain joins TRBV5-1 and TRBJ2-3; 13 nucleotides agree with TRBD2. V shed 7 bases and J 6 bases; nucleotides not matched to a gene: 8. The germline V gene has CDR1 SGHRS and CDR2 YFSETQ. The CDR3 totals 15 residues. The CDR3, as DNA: TGCGCCAGCCGAAGGACTAGCGGGGGTCCGGATACGCAGTATTTT. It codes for CASRRTSGGPDTQYF.

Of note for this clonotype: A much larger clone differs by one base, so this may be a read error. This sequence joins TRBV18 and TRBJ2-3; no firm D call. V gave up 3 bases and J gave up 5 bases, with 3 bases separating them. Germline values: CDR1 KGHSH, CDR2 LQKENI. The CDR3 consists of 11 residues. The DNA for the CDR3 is TGTGCCAGCTCACCGTTAGATACGCAGTATTTT. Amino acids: CASSPLDTQYF. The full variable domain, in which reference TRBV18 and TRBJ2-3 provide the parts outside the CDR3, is NAGVMQNPRHLVRRRGQEARLRCSPMKGHSHVYWYRQLPEEGLKFMVYLQKENIIDESGMPKERFSAEFPKEGPSILRIQQVVRGDSAAYFCASSPLDTQYFGPGTRLTVL.

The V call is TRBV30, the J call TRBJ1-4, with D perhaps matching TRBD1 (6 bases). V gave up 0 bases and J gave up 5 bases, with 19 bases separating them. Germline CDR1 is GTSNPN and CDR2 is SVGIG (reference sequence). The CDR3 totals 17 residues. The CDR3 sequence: CAWSVLAGGLDNEKLFF. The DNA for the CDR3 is TGTGCCTGGAGTGTACTAGCGGGGGGGCTGGACAATGAAAAACTGTTTTTT.

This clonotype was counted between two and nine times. Written as DNA, the CDR3 is TGTGCCAGCAGTTTATCGCTGCTATTTGGGGCACCGGACACTGAAGCTTTCTTT. It encodes CASSLSLLFGAPDTEAFF. V gene TRBV27 combines with J gene TRBJ1-1; a weak D match, TRBD1 (5 bases). Trimming left V 0 bases short and J 3 bases short, with 20 bases between. Germline V gene lookup returns CDR1 MNHEY and CDR2 SMNVEV (reference sequence). The CDR3 has 18 amino acids.

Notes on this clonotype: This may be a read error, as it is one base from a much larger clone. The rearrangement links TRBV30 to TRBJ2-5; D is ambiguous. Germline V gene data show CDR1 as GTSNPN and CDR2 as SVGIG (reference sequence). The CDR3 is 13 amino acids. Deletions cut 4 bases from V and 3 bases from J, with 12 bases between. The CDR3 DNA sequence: TGTGCCTGGAAACACCTTAGGGAAGAGACCCAGTACTTC. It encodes CAWKHLREETQYF. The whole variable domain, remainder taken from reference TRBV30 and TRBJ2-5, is SQTIHQWPATLVQPVGSPLSLECTVEGTSNPNLYWYRQAAGRGLQLLFYSVGIGQISSEVPQNLSASRPQDRQFILSSKKLLLSDSGFYLCAWKHLREETQYFGPGTRLLVL.

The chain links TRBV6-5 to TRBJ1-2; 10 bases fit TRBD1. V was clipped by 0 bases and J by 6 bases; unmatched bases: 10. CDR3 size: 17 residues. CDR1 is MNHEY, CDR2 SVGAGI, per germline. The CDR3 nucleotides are TGTGCCAGCAGTTACTCGGAGACAGGGGGCGGCCGGGATGGCTACACCTTC. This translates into CASSYSETGGGRDGYTF.

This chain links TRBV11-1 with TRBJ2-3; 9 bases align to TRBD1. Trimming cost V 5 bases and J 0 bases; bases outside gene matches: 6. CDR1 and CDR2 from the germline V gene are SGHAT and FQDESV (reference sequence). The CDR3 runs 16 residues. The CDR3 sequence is CASSVGDRASTDTQYF. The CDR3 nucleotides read TGTGCCAGCAGCGTAGGGGACAGGGCCAGCACAGATACGCAGTATTTT.